A selection of T cell receptor beta chains follows, all from one sample in a study of blood T cell repertoires in COVID-19. Data came from immunoSEQ multiplex PCR; TCRdb stores just in-frame clones and leaves some out. The sample lists hundreds of thousands of clones; more than 75% were seen once. Sequencing was performed on PBMCs or T cells enriched from blood (not recorded which). The receptors shown here come from a woman in her 40s with acute COVID-19. The CDR3 runs from the conserved cysteine through the conserved F or W. The D gene is left open where the match is weak. Size is stated for part of the rows, as once, few or many counts, or as a class when the clone is expanded.

J: TRBJ1-5
length: 13
V: TRBV28
size: -
D: -
DNA: TGTGCCAGCACCCCGGGGGGCAATCAGCCCCAGCATTTT
CDR3: CASTPGGNQPQHF

J: TRBJ2-2
length: 15
V: TRBV7-2
size: -
D: TRBD1
DNA: TGTGCCAGCAGCCTTAGGACAGGGACAACCGGGGAGCTGTTTTTT
CDR3: CASSLRTGTTGELFF

J: TRBJ2-7
length: 15
V: TRBV19
size: -
D: TRBD1
DNA: TGTGCCAGTAGTAGCAGAGGGACAGGGATCTACGAGCAGTACTTC
CDR3: CASSSRGTGIYEQYF

J: TRBJ2-3
length: 15
V: TRBV30
size: -
D: -
DNA: TGTGCCTGGAGTGCACAGGGAGGGCGCACAGATACGCAGTATTTT
CDR3: CAWSAQGGRTDTQYF

J: TRBJ2-7
length: 16
V: TRBV10-1
size: few
D: TRBD2
DNA: TGCGCCAGCAGTGAAGGTAGCGGGGCCTCCTCCTACGAGCAGTACTTC
CDR3: CASSEGSGASSYEQYF

J: TRBJ2-2
length: 16
V: TRBV9
size: -
D: -
DNA: TGTGCCAGCAGCGTAGGAGGAGGGGTGGGCACCGGGGAGCTGTTTTTT
CDR3: CASSVGGGVGTGELFF

J: TRBJ1-3
length: 14
V: TRBV28
size: once
D: -
DNA: TGTGCCAGCAGACAAGGGGGCTCTGGAAACACCATATATTTT
CDR3: CASRQGGSGNTIYF

J: TRBJ2-7
length: 15
V: TRBV5-1
size: -
D: -
DNA: TGCGCCAGCAGCTTGGACACAGGCTTAGACTACGAGCAGTACTTC
CDR3: CASSLDTGLDYEQYF

J: TRBJ1-1
length: 15
V: TRBV28
size: -
D: -
DNA: TGTGCCAGCAGTTTATCCGGGATCACGAACACTGAAGCTTTCTTT
CDR3: CASSLSGITNTEAFF

J: TRBJ2-3
length: 18
V: TRBV9
size: -
D: -
DNA: TGTGCCAGCAGCCAAACTACTTGGGGGCCGAGTACATGGGATACGCAGTATTTT
CDR3: CASSQTTWGPSTWDTQYF

J: TRBJ1-4
length: 16
V: TRBV6-5
size: -
D: -
DNA: TGTGCCAGCAGTTACAGTCGACAGGTGCATCTGGAAAAACTGTTTTTT
CDR3: CASSYSRQVHLEKLFF

J: TRBJ1-1
length: 13
V: TRBV15
size: -
D: TRBD1
DNA: TGTGCCACCAGCACGGGACAGAGAACTGAAGCTTTCTTT
CDR3: CATSTGQRTEAFF

J: TRBJ2-7
length: 13
V: TRBV14
size: -
D: -
DNA: TGTGCCAGCAGCCAGAGGGTTCGGGACGAGCAGTACTTC
CDR3: CASSQRVRDEQYF

J: TRBJ1-2
length: 16
V: TRBV7-3
size: -
D: -
DNA: TGTGCCAGCAGCTTAACAGGCACAGGCGGGGCCTATGGCTACACCTTC
CDR3: CASSLTGTGGAYGYTF

J: TRBJ2-7
length: 16
V: TRBV10-1
size: -
D: TRBD1
DNA: TGCGCCAGCAGTGGACATCCGACAGGGTTCTCCTACGAGCAGTACTTC
CDR3: CASSGHPTGFSYEQYF

J: TRBJ2-2
length: 14
V: TRBV27
size: once
D: -
DNA: TGTGCCAGCAGTTTTCGCCGAGAGCTCGGGGAGCTGTTTTTT
CDR3: CASSFRRELGELFF

J: TRBJ2-1
length: 15
V: TRBV9
size: -
D: -
DNA: TGTGCCAGCAGCGTAGGGGACTCTAAAAACAATGAGCAGTTCTTC
CDR3: CASSVGDSKNNEQFF

J: TRBJ1-2
length: 15
V: TRBV6-4
size: -
D: -
DNA: TGTGCCAGCAGTGACACAGCCCAGGGTCTCTATGGCTACACCTTC
CDR3: CASSDTAQGLYGYTF

J: TRBJ2-6
length: 19
V: TRBV7-2
size: -
D: TRBD2
DNA: TGTGCCAGCACTGTAGGGGTCAGCGGGATGGGCTCTGGGGCCAACGTCCTGACTTTC
CDR3: CASTVGVSGMGSGANVLTF

J: TRBJ1-2
length: 15
V: TRBV6-5
size: -
D: TRBD1
DNA: TGTGCCAGCATGATGCGTGTGCAGGGGGTGGATGGCTACACCTTC
CDR3: CASMMRVQGVDGYTF

J: TRBJ1-5
length: 14
V: TRBV24-1
size: -
D: -
DNA: TGTGCCACCAGTGAGCCAGGGAGCAATCAGCCCCAGCATTTT
CDR3: CATSEPGSNQPQHF